This entry lists 26 T cell receptor beta chains sequenced from one sample in a study of T cells in Graves' hyperthyroidism and ophthalmopathy. RNA transcripts served as the template for amplifying TCR beta CDR3 regions. During a first-round RT-PCR of the TCR CDR3, the HTBI primer set was used. Via MiXCR, TCRdb re-called the multiplex PCR reads, giving one row per CDR3 protein. This table has 500,000 to 550,000 distinct CDR3 sequences, roughly 21% appearing once. Sequencing was performed on blood. The source is a man aged 40-55 years with Graves' ophthalmopathy.

For the CDR3, the DNA is TGCAGTGCTCGGGGACAGGCGGATTCACCCCTCCACTTT. Encoded protein: CSARGQADSPLHF. J is TRBJ1-6 and V is TRBV20-1; 8 nucleotides align to TRBD1. This CDR3 spans 13 amino acids. The V segment lost 5 bases and the J segment 8 bases; nucleotides outside the gene matches: 5. In germline, CDR1 is DFQATT, CDR2 SNEGSKA (reference sequence).

The sample holds many counts of this clonotype. V is TRBV6-2 or TRBV6-3 and J is TRBJ1-2; D ambiguous. The V and J ends lost 6 bases and 0 bases respectively, with 14 bases between them. The CDR3 contains 15 residues. Germline values: CDR1 MNHEY, CDR2 SVGEGT. The CDR3 protein is CASRQSRAANYGYTF. The CDR3 nucleotides are TGTGCCAGCAGGCAGTCGAGAGCAGCTAACTATGGCTACACCTTC.

This clonotype was observed a few times. The CDR3 sequence is CASSLKVMNTEAFF. The CDR3 bases are TGCGCCAGCAGCTTAAAGGTCATGAACACTGAAGCTTTCTTT. The J gene is TRBJ1-1, the V gene TRBV5-1, with no clear D. V gave up 2 bases and J gave up 0 bases, with 8 bases separating them. From germline, CDR1 is SGHRS and CDR2 YFSETQ. CDR3 length equals 14 residues.

This clonotype showed up many times. The chain employs TRBV5-5 and TRBJ2-1; tentative D call: TRBD1 (6 bases). Germline-derived CDR1 and CDR2 are SGHKS and YYEKEE (reference sequence). With 4 bases removed from V and 5 bases from J, the gap between germline ends came to 16 bases. This CDR3 region has 15 residues. In DNA form, the CDR3 reads TGTGCCAGCAGCCCCCGGCTGACAGGAAACAATGAGCAGTTCTTC. This codes for CASSPRLTGNNEQFF.

This clonotype was detected once. This may be a read error, as it is one base from a much larger clone. The genes are TRBV7-2 and TRBJ2-7; perhaps D is TRBD1 or TRBD2 (5 bases each). V dropped 1 base and J dropped 0 bases, with 16 bases sitting between them. Germline CDR1 and CDR2: SGHTA and FQGNSA. The length of the CDR3 is 17 residues. CDR3 sequence: CASSLEEVGQASYEQYF. The CDR3 region has the DNA TGTGCCAGCAGCTTAGAGGAGGTGGGGCAGGCCTCCTACGAGCAGTACTTC.

This clonotype appeared many times. The chain carries TRBV13 and TRBJ2-3; 9 nucleotides match TRBD1. There are 16 residues in the CDR3. Germline CDR1 PRHDT, CDR2 FYEKMQ (reference sequence). The V gene end was trimmed by 4 bases and the J gene end by 1 base; junction bases not matched to a gene: 6. Here the CDR3 reads CASSSGQGWGTDTQYF. CDR3 bases: TGTGCCAGCAGCTCTGGACAGGGGTGGGGCACAGATACGCAGTATTTT. Filled out from reference TRBV13 and TRBJ2-3, the complete variable domain reads AAGVIQSPRHLIKEKRETATLKCYPIPRHDTVYWYQQGPGQDPQFLISFYEKMQSDKGSIPDRFSAQQFSDYHSELNMSSLELGDSALYFCASSSGQGWGTDTQYFGPGTRLTVL.

The V call is TRBV3-1, the J call TRBJ2-2, with 11 bases matching TRBD2. Losses at the gene ends were 1 base for V and 5 bases for J; bases not matched to a gene: 6. The CDR3 spans 17 residues. CDR1 LGHDT and CDR2 YNNKEL come from the germline V gene (reference sequence). CDR3 in amino acids: CASSQVIRTSGTGELFF. The CDR3 nucleotides are TGTGCCAGCAGCCAAGTAATCCGGACTAGCGGGACCGGGGAGCTGTTTTTT.

Concerning this clonotype: Since the CDR3 does not end with the conserved phenylalanine or tryptophan, this likely comes from a read error. This chain connects TRBV7-9 to TRBJ1-1, with D maybe TRBD1 (6 bases). Deletions cut 6 bases from V and 0 bases from J, with 20 bases between. Germline assignment: CDR1 SEHNR and CDR2 FQNEAQ (reference sequence). This CDR3 spans 17 amino acids. For the CDR3, the DNA is TGTGCCAGCAGTCCCTACCGGGGGGGCCAAATGAACACTGAAGCTTTCCTT. This gives the protein CASSPYRGGQMNTEAFL.

This clonotype was recorded at least ten times. The chain combines TRBV5-1 with TRBJ2-1; 8 nucleotides line up with TRBD2. Trimming took 7 bases from V and 0 from J; bases not matched to a gene: 6. The CDR3 extends over 15 amino acids. Germline CDR1 reads SGHRS; CDR2 reads YFSETQ. The CDR3 is CASGLAGPSYNEQFF. The CDR3 DNA sequence: TGCGCCAGCGGGTTAGCGGGACCCTCCTACAATGAGCAGTTCTTC.

As regards this clonotype: A read error may account for a junction end that differs from germline. The rearrangement uses TRBV12-3 or TRBV12-4 and TRBJ1-1; D ambiguous. The CDR3 consists of 15 residues. CDR3 sequence: CAGSLINLVGTEAFF. DNA of the CDR3: TGTGCCGGCAGTTTAATCAATTTGGTTGGCACTGAAGCTTTCTTT.

The V and J genes are TRBV19 and TRBJ2-3; maybe TRBD1 (7 bases). Germline-derived CDR1 and CDR2 are LNHDA and SQIVND (reference sequence). The V gene lost 10 bases and the J gene lost 4 bases, with 18 bases spanning the gap. The CDR3 extends over 14 amino acids. The CDR3, as DNA: TGTGCCACCACGAGGAGGGGGCCGGCAGATACGCAGTATTTT. This sequence encodes CATTRRGPADTQYF.

This clonotype was seen more than once but under ten times. The chain couples TRBV15 to TRBJ2-2, with a weak D call TRBD2 (6 bases). Germline V gene data show CDR1 as LNHNV and CDR2 as YYDKDF (reference sequence). The CDR3 runs to 17 residues. Trimming took 6 bases from V and 4 from J, leaving 21 bases between them. The CDR3 is CATRATGTQGSTGELFF. The CDR3 nucleotides are TGTGCCACCAGGGCAACTGGGACTCAGGGTAGCACCGGGGAGCTGTTTTTT. The entire variable domain, with the rest obtained from reference TRBV15 and TRBJ2-2, is as follows: DAMVIQNPRYQVTQFGKPVTLSCSQTLNHNVMYWYQQKSSQAPKLLFHYYDKDFNNEADTPDNFQSRRPNTSFCFLDIRSPGLGDTAMYLCATRATGTQGSTGELFFGEGSRLTVL.

This clonotype was found many times. V and J are TRBV28 and TRBJ2-3, with TRBD2 identical over 9 bases. The germline V gene encodes CDR1 MDHEN and CDR2 SYDVKM. The CDR3 sequence is 19 residues long. The J segment lost 0 bases and the V segment lost 9 bases, leaving 19 bases of the junction unmatched. The CDR3 DNA reads as TGTGCCAGTCTTATCCCAATGCCTAGCGGGAACAGTAGCACAGATACGCAGTATTTT. Amino acid sequence: CASLIPMPSGNSSTDTQYF.

This clonotype turned up a few times. The chain has TRBV20-1 and TRBJ2-1; 9 positions agree with TRBD2. V lost 3 bases, J lost 5 bases, and 20 bases stayed unmatched. Germline loops: CDR1 DFQATT, CDR2 SNEGSKA (reference sequence). CDR3 length equals 19 residues. CDR3 sequence (DNA): TGCAGTGCTAGGAGGTTAGCGGGAGTATCCGGGGGGCGTGACAATGAGCAGTTCTTC. Translating gives CSARRLAGVSGGRDNEQFF.

The V and J genes are TRBV12-3 or TRBV12-4 and TRBJ2-1; D tentatively fits TRBD1 or TRBD2 (6 bases each). V was trimmed by 5 bases and J by 9 bases, leaving 20 bases between them. The CDR3 is made up of 15 amino acids. In DNA, the CDR3 is TGTGCCAGCAGTGGTGTGGGTGGAGGGACAAGTGAGCAGTTCTTC. Translating gives CASSGVGGGTSEQFF.

This sequence joins TRBV5-1 and TRBJ2-5; the D gene is possibly TRBD1 (5 bases). Germline V CDR1 and CDR2: SGHRS, YFSETQ. This CDR3 is 17 amino acids long. Trimming shortened V by 0 bases and J by 2 bases, and 17 bases separated the two germline ends. CDR3 in amino acids: CASSLGGGPSMQETQYF. The CDR3 region has the DNA TGCGCCAGCAGCTTGGGGGGCGGCCCGAGCATGCAAGAGACCCAGTACTTC.

This clonotype was counted at least ten times. The V call is TRBV2, the J call TRBJ1-1, with a possible D match to TRBD1 (5 bases). The CDR3 covers 14 residues. V was pared by 7 bases and J by 4 bases, with 16 bases between. Germline CDR1 SNHLY, CDR2 FYNNEI. The CDR3 coding sequence is TGTGCCAGCACCCCCTGGGGGGTGGGCACTGAAGCTTTCTTT. Its protein is CASTPWGVGTEAFF. The full variable domain, its missing parts supplied by reference TRBV2 and TRBJ1-1, is EPEVTQTPSHQVTQMGQEVILRCVPISNHLYFYWYRQILGQKVEFLVSFYNNEISEKSEIFDDQFSVERPDGSNFTLKIRSTKLEDSAMYFCASTPWGVGTEAFFGQGTRLTVV.

Only a few counts were recorded for this clonotype. V usage is TRBV11-2 and J usage is TRBJ2-2; D uncertain. V was cut by 1 base and J by 5 bases, with 14 bases left in between. The germline gives CDR1 SGHAT, CDR2 FQNNGV. This CDR3 has 16 amino acids. In nucleotides, the CDR3 is TGTGCCAGCAGCTTAGGATCTACTATAAGAACCGGGGAGCTGTTTTTT. This encodes CASSLGSTIRTGELFF.

This chain links TRBV30 with TRBJ1-2; no definite D call. CDR3 length equals 9 residues. Trimming cost V 5 bases and J 8 bases, with 6 bases left between them. Germline V gives CDR1 GTSNPN, CDR2 SVGIG (reference sequence). CDR3 coding DNA: TGTGCCTGGGTCGACGGCTACACCTTC. Translating it yields CAWVDGYTF.

This clonotype has at least ten counts. The chain combines TRBV3-1 with TRBJ1-1, with 11 positions matching TRBD1. Germline lookup yields CDR1 LGHDT and CDR2 YNNKEL (reference sequence). The CDR3 covers 16 residues. Trimming cost V 2 bases and J 8 bases; bases outside gene matches: 10. The CDR3 coding sequence is TGTGCCAGCAGCCAACCGGGACAGGGGGGTAGGATGGAAGCTTTCTTT. Its protein product is CASSQPGQGGRMEAFF.

This clonotype was seen repeatedly, ten times or more. The rearrangement links TRBV20-1 to TRBJ2-1, with D possibly matching TRBD2 (7 bases). There are 15 residues in the CDR3. CDR1 is DFQATT and CDR2 is SNEGSKA in the germline V gene (reference sequence). V shed 3 bases and J shed 9 bases, with 21 bases lying between them. This CDR3 reads CSARDPKGGFREQFF. CDR3 bases: TGCAGTGCTAGGGACCCTAAGGGGGGGTTCCGTGAGCAGTTCTTC.

The chain combines TRBV6-1 with TRBJ1-2; D may be TRBD1 (5 bases). Germline CDR1 MNHNS, CDR2 SASEGT. CDR3 size: 12 residues. Trimming stripped 3 bases from V and 12 bases from J, with 14 bases between. The chain's CDR3 is CASSDDSYRNTF. CDR3 in DNA: TGTGCCAGCAGTGATGATTCGTACAGGAACACCTTC.

Points on this clonotype: The missing conserved phenylalanine or tryptophan at the end of this CDR3 makes a read error likely. V is TRBV14 and J is TRBJ2-3; D is uncertain. Trimming took off 4 bases at V and 0 bases at J, with 5 bases between the two ends. The CDR3 extends over 13 amino acids. In germline, CDR1 is SGHDN, CDR2 FVKESK. The CDR3 sequence: CASSLLSTDTQYC. As DNA, the CDR3 is TGTGCCAGCAGCCTACTTAGCACAGATACGCAGTATTGT.

The chain carries TRBV10-3 and TRBJ1-4; tentative D call: TRBD1 (6 bases). The CDR3 spans 15 residues. Germline V CDR1 and CDR2: ENHRY, SYGVKD. V lost 5 bases, J lost 0 bases, and 10 bases lay in between. The CDR3 DNA reads TGTGCCATCAGTACAGGGAGTGCAACTAATGAAAAACTGTTTTTT. Translation gives CAISTGSATNEKLFF.

This clonotype was observed at least ten times. The rearrangement links TRBV28 to TRBJ2-5; 15 bases fit TRBD2. CDR3 size: 16 residues. V lost 5 bases, J lost 5 bases, and 6 bases stayed unmatched. The V gene's germline CDR1 is MDHEN and CDR2 SYDVKM. CDR3 in DNA: TGTGCCAGCAGTGCACCCGGACTAGCGGGAGGGGAGACCCAGTACTTC. Its protein is CASSAPGLAGGETQYF. Full variable domain (missing parts from reference TRBV28 and TRBJ2-5): DVKVTQSSRYLVKRTGEKVFLECVQDMDHENMFWYRQDPGLGLRLIYFSYDVKMKEKGDIPEGYSVSREKKERFSLILESASTNQTSMYLCASSAPGLAGGETQYFGPGTRLLVL.

The V and J genes are TRBV19 and TRBJ2-1, with 7 bases identical to TRBD2. This CDR3 region has 15 residues. CDR1 is LNHDA, CDR2 SQIVND, per germline (reference sequence). Germline trimming cut 3 bases from V and 3 bases from J; bases unmatched to any gene: 5. The CDR3 nucleotides are TGTGCCAGTAGTATCGCTAGCGGACACTACAATGAGCAGTTCTTC. This gives the protein CASSIASGHYNEQFF.